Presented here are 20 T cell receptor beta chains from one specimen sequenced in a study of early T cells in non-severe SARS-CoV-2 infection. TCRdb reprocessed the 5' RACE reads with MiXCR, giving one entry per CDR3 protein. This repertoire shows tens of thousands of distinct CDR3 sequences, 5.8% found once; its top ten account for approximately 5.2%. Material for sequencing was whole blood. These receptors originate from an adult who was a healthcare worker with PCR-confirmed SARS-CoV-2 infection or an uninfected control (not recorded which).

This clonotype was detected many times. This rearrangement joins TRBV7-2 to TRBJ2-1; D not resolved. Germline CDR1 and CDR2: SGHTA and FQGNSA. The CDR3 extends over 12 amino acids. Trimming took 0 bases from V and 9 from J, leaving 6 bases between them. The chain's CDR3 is CASSLAVGEQFF. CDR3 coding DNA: TGTGCCAGCAGCTTAGCGGTTGGTGAGCAGTTCTTC. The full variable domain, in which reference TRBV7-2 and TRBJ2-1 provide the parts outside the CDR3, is GAGVSQSPSNKVTEKGKDVELRCDPISGHTALYWYRQSLGQGLEFLIYFQGNSAPDKSGLPSDRFSAERTGGSVSTLTIQRTQQEDSAVYLCASSLAVGEQFFGPGTRLTVL.

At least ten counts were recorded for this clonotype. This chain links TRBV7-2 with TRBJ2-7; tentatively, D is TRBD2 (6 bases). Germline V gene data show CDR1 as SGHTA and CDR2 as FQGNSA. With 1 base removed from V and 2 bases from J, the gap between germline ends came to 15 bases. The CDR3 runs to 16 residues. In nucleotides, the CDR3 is TGTGCCAGCAGCTTAGTTTTTGGAGGGACCCCCTACGAGCAGTACTTC. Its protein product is CASSLVFGGTPYEQYF.

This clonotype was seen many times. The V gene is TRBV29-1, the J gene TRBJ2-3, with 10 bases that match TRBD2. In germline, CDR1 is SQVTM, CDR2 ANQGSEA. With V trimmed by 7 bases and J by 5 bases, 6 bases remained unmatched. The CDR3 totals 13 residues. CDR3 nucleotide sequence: TGCAGCGCGAGCGGGGGGGCCTTAGATACGCAGTATTTT. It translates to CSASGGALDTQYF.

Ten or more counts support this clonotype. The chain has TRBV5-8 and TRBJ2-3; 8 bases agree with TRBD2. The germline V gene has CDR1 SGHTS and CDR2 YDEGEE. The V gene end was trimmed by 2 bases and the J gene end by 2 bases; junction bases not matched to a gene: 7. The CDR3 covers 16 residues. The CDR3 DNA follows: TGTGCCAGCAGCTTAGAAGCGGGAGTAGTCACAGATACGCAGTATTTT. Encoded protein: CASSLEAGVVTDTQYF.

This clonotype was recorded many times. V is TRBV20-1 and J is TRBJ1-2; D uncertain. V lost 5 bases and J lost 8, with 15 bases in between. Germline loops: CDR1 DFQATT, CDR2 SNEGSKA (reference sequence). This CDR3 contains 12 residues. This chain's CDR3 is CSAPKHQRGYTF. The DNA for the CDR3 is TGCAGTGCTCCGAAACATCAGAGAGGCTACACCTTC.

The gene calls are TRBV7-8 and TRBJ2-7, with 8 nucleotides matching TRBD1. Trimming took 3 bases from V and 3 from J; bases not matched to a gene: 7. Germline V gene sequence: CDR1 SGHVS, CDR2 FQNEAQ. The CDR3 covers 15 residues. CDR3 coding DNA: TGTGCCAGCAGCTTGGACAGGGCCATCGGCTACGAGCAGTACTTC. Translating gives CASSLDRAIGYEQYF. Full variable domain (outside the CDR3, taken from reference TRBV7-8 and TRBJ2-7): GAGVSQSPRYKVAKRGQDVALRCDPISGHVSLFWYQQALGQGPEFLTYFQNEAQLDKSGLPSDRFFAERPEGSVSTLKIQRTQQEDSAVYLCASSLDRAIGYEQYFGPGTRLTVT.

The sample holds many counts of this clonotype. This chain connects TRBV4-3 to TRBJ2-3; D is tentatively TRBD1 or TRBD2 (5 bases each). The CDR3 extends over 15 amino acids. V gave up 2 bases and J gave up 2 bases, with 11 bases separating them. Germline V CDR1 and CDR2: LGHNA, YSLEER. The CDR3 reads CASSQLGRSTDTQYF. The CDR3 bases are TGCGCCAGCAGCCAATTGGGACGGTCCACAGATACGCAGTATTTT.

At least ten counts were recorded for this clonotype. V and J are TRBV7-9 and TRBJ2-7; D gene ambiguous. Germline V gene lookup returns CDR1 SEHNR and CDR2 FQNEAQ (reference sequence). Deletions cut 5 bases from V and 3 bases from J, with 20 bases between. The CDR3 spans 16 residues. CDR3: CASSQSNRPVDYEQYF. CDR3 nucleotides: TGTGCCAGCAGCCAAAGCAATCGGCCGGTGGACTACGAGCAGTACTTC. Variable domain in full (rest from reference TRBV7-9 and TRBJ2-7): DTGVSQNPRHKITKRGQNVTFRCDPISEHNRLYWYRQTLGQGPEFLTYFQNEAQLEKSRLLSDRFSAERPKGSFSTLEIQRTEQGDSAMYLCASSQSNRPVDYEQYFGPGTRLTVT.

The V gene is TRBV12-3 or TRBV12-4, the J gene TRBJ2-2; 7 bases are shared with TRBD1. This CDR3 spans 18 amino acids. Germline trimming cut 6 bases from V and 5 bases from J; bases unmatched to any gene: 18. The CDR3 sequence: CASRLFYPDRVGTGELFF. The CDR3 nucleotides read TGTGCCAGCAGACTATTTTATCCCGACAGGGTTGGTACCGGGGAGCTGTTTTTT.

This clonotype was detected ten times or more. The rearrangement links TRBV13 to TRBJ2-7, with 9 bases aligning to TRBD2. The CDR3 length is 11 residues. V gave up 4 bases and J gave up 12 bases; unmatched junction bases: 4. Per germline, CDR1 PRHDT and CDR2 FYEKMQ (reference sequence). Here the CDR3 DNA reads TGTGCCAGCAGCTCCGGACTAGCGACGTACTTC. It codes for CASSSGLATYF.

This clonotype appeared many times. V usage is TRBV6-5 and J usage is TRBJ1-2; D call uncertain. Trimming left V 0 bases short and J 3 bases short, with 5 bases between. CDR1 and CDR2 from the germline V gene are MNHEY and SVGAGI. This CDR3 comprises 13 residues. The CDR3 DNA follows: TGTGCCAGCAGTTACTCCGGTTACTATGGCTACACCTTC. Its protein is CASSYSGYYGYTF.

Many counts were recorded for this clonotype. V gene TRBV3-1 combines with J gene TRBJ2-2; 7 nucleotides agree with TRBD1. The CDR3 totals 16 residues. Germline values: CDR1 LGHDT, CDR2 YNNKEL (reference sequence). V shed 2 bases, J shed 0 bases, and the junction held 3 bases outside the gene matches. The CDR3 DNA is TGTGCCAGCAGCCAAAGGACAGGAACGAACACCGGGGAGCTGTTTTTT. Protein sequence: CASSQRTGTNTGELFF.

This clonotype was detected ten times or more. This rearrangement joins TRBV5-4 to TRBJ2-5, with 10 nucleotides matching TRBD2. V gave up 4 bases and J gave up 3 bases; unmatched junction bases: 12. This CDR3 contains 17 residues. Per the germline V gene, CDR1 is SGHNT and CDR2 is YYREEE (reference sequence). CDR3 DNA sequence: TGTGCCAGCAGCCGTGGCGGAACTAGCGGGACCAAAGAGACCCAGTACTTC. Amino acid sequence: CASSRGGTSGTKETQYF.

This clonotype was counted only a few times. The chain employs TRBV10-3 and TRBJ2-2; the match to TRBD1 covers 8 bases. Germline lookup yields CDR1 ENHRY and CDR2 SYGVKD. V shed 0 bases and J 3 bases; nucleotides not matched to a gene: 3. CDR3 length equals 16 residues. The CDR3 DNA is TGTGCCATCAGTGAGTCGACGACAGGGGACACCGGGGAGCTGTTTTTT. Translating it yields CAISESTTGDTGELFF.

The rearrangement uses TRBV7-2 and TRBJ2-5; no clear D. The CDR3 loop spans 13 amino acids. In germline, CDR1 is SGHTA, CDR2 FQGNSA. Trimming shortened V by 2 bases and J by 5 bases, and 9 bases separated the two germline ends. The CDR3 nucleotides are TGTGCCAGCAGCTTATCCAGTAAGGAGACCCAGTACTTC. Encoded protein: CASSLSSKETQYF. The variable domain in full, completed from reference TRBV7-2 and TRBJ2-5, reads GAGVSQSPSNKVTEKGKDVELRCDPISGHTALYWYRQSLGQGLEFLIYFQGNSAPDKSGLPSDRFSAERTGGSVSTLTIQRTQQEDSAVYLCASSLSSKETQYFGPGTRLLVL.

The CDR3 region is CAIRGLAGGSYEQYF. CDR3 bases: TGTGCCATCAGGGGACTAGCGGGGGGATCCTACGAGCAGTACTTC. The V and J genes are TRBV10-3 and TRBJ2-7; TRBD2 aligns across 15 bases. Per the germline V gene, CDR1 is ENHRY and CDR2 is SYGVKD. Trimming cost V 6 bases and J 1 base; bases outside gene matches: 1. This CDR3 is built from 15 residues.

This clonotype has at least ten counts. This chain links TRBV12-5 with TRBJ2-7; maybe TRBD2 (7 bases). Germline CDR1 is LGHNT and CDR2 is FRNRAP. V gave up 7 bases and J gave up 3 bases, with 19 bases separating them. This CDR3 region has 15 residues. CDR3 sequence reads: CASARGEGGRYEQYF. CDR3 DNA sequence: TGTGCTAGTGCCCGAGGCGAGGGGGGGCGCTACGAGCAGTACTTC. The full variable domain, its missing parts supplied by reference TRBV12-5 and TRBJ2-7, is DARVTQTPRHKVTEMGQEVTMRCQPILGHNTVFWYRQTMMQGLELLAYFRNRAPLDDSGMPKDRFSAEMPDATLATLKIQPSEPRDSAVYFCASARGEGGRYEQYFGPGTRLTVT.

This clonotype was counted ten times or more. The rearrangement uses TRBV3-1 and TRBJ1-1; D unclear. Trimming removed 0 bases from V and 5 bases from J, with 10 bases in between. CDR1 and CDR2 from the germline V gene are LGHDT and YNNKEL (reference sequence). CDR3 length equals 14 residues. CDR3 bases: TGTGCCAGCAGCCAAGATAACCCACAGACTGAAGCTTTCTTT. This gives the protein CASSQDNPQTEAFF.

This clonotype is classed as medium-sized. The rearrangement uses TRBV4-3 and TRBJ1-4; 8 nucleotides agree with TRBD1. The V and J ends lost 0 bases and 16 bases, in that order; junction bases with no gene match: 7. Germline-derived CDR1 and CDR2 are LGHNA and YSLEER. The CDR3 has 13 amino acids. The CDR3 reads CASSQDRDRNPFF. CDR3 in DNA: TGCGCCAGCAGCCAAGATCGGGACAGGAACCCGTTTTTT.

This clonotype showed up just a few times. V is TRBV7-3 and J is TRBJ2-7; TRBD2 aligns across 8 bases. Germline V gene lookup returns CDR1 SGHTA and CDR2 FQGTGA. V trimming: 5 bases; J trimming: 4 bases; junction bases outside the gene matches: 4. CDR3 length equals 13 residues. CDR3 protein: CASSRSGSYEQYF. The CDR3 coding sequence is TGTGCCAGCAGCCGCAGCGGGAGTTACGAGCAGTACTTC.